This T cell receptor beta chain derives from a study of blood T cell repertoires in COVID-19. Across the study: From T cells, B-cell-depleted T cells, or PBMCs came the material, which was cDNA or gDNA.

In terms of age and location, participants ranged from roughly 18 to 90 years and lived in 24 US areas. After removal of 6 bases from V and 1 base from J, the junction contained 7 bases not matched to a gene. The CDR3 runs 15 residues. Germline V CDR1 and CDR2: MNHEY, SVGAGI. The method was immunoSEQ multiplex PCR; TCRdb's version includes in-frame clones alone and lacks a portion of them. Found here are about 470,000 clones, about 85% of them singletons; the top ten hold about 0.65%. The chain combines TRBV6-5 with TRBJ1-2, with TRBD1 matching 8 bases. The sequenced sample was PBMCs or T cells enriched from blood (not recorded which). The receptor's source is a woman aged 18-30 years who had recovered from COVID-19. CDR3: CASSEGTGYNYGYTF. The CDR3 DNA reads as TGTGCCAGCAGCGAGGGGACAGGTTATAACTATGGCTACACCTTC.